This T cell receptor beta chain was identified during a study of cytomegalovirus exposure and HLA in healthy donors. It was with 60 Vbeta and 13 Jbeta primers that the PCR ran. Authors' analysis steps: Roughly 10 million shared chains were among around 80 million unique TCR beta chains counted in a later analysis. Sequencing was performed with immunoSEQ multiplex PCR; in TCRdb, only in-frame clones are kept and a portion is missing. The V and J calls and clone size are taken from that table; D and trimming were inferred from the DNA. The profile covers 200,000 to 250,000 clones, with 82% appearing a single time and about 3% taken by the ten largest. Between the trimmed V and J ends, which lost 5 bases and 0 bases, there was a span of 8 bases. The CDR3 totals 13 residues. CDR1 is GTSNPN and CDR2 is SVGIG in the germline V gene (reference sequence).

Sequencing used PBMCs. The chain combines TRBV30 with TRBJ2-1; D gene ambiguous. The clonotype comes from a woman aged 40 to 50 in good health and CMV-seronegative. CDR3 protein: CAWDTNSYNEQFF. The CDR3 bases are TGTGCCTGGGACACCAACTCCTACAATGAGCAGTTCTTC.